The clone carrying this T cell receptor (beta chain) was counted a few times. The sample originates from a study of cytomegalovirus exposure and HLA in healthy donors. The V and J ends lost 4 bases and 1 base, in that order; junction bases with no gene match: 6. Germline CDR1 is MDHEN and CDR2 is SYDVKM. The CDR3 contains 15 residues. With 60 Vbeta and 13 Jbeta primers, the PCR was carried out. TCRdb's copy holds only in-frame clones and misses some; the assay was immunoSEQ multiplex PCR. This table holds roughly 190,000 clones, roughly 82% found once. J is TRBJ1-2 and V is TRBV28, with 7 bases identical to TRBD1. This TCR was recovered from a woman aged 45-65 years in good health and CMV-seropositive. Input material: PBMCs. CDR3 region: CASSSPGTDNYGYTF. In DNA form, the CDR3 reads TGTGCCAGCAGTTCTCCCGGGACAGATAACTATGGCTACACCTTC.